This TCR beta chain derives from a study of cytomegalovirus exposure and HLA in healthy donors. PCR used 60 Vbeta primers and 13 Jbeta primers. Here immunoSEQ multiplex PCR was the method, and the copy in TCRdb shows in-frame clones only, minus some. This table holds 100,000 or so clones, roughly 76% found once. This clone was picked up a small number of times. V lost 4 bases to trimming and J lost 1 base; unmatched junction nucleotides: 7. Germline CDR1 is MGHRA and CDR2 is YSYEKL. The CDR3 has 16 residues. This sequence joins TRBV4-1 and TRBJ1-1, with 9 bases matching TRBD1. This TCR came from a man aged 35-49 years in good health and CMV-seronegative. The sequencing sample was made of PBMCs. CDR3 loop: CASSRKPGQGNTEAFF. The CDR3 DNA reads as TGCGCCAGCAGCCGGAAACCGGGACAGGGGAACACTGAAGCTTTCTTT.